These T cell receptor beta chains were read from a single sample in a study of shared clonotypes between healthy human individuals. Sequencing used immunoSEQ multiplex PCR; TCRdb keeps in-frame clones, though not all of them. This table holds tens of thousands of clones, 60% to 65% found once. What was sequenced was memory CD8+ T cells sorted from blood. These receptors were taken from a man aged 25 to 40 in good health. The CDR3 runs from the conserved cysteine through the conserved F or W. Each record gives: clone size, D gene, J gene, V gene, CDR3 DNA, CDR3 protein. A D gene is named only where the DNA matches it firmly. Some rows mark clone size as missing; the rest say once, few, many or name a class of expanded clone.

>NA|TRBD1|TRBJ2-7|TRBV28
TGTGCCAGCAGTAACTTAAGTGGACAGGAGGCCTACGAGCAGTACTTC
CASSNLSGQEAYEQYF
>NA|TRBD1|TRBJ2-7|TRBV6-1
TGTGCCAGCAGTCCCGGACAGGATTATGACGAGCAGTACTTC
CASSPGQDYDEQYF
>few|TRBD1|TRBJ2-7|TRBV6-6
TGTGCCAGCAGTTGGGGACAGGCCTACGAGCAGTACTTC
CASSWGQAYEQYF
>once|TRBD1|TRBJ2-1|TRBV27
TGTGCCAGCAGCCGTAGGACAGGGGGCAATGAGCAGTTCTTC
CASSRRTGGNEQFF
>NA|NA|TRBJ2-7|TRBV6-5
TGTGCCAGCAGTTACCAGGGAACCTACGAGCAGTACTTC
CASSYQGTYEQYF
>NA|TRBD1|TRBJ1-4|TRBV27
TGTGCCAGCAGTTTAAGGGGGCGCGAAAAACTGTTTTTT
CASSLRGREKLFF
>NA|NA|TRBJ2-1|TRBV28
TGTGCCAGCAGGATGTCTCTAAATGAGCAGTTCTTC
CASRMSLNEQFF
>NA|NA|TRBJ2-1|TRBV5-1
TGCGCCAGCAGCCCCGACTCGCCTTCCTACAATGAGCAGTTCTTC
CASSPDSPSYNEQFF
>NA|NA|TRBJ1-4|TRBV9
TGTGCCAGCAGCGGGCAGATCAATGAAAAACTGTTTTTT
CASSGQINEKLFF
>few|TRBD1|TRBJ2-7|TRBV11-2
TGTGCCAGCAGAGATAGAGGGAGAAGGACAGGGTCGTCCTACGAGCAGTACTTC
CASRDRGRRTGSSYEQYF
>many|TRBD2|TRBJ2-3|TRBV27
TGTGCCAGCAGTCTGACTAGCGGGGAGTATCCAGATACGCAGTATTTT
CASSLTSGEYPDTQYF